The 11 T cell receptor beta chains below all came from one sample that was sequenced in a study of post-analysis software for immune sequencing data. Each TCR beta cDNA library carried unique molecular identifiers. TCRdb ran MiXCR on the PCR reads and lists one entry per CDR3 protein. The sample lists hundreds of thousands of distinct CDR3 sequences; roughly 30% were seen once. Study-level findings and limits: Among 4 or 5 TRBV segments more frequent in patients than controls were TRBV5-6, TRBV5-1 and TRBV20-1.

Antigen specificity for these receptors is unknown. Sequenced sample: blood. Source of these receptors: a girl under 18 with multiple sclerosis.

This chain uses TRBV2 with TRBJ1-3, with unresolved D. Germline V gives CDR1 SNHLY, CDR2 FYNNEI. The CDR3 has 12 amino acids. Trimming removed 8 bases at V and 2 bases at J, with 7 bases between. The CDR3 DNA reads TGTGCCAGCCACTATGCTGGAAACACCATATATTTT. This gives the protein CASHYAGNTIYF.

The rearrangement joins TRBV28 to TRBJ1-6; possibly TRBD1 for D (5 bases). The CDR3 runs to 17 residues. Germline loops: CDR1 MDHEN, CDR2 SYDVKM. V shed 7 bases and J shed 0 bases, with 16 bases lying between them. CDR3 residues: CASNYRRLNSYNSPLHF. The CDR3 DNA follows: TGTGCCAGCAACTACAGGCGGTTAAACTCCTATAATTCACCCCTCCACTTT.

There are many counts of this clonotype. The genes are TRBV4-3 and TRBJ2-1; 9 bases line up with TRBD2. From germline, CDR1 is LGHNA and CDR2 YSLEER. V was clipped by 0 bases and J by 8 bases; unmatched bases: 8. The CDR3 sequence is 16 residues long. The DNA of the CDR3 is TGCGCCAGCAGCCAAGATCGGGCTAGCGGGAAGGATGAGCAGTTCTTC. Translated, it gives CASSQDRASGKDEQFF.

The chain combines TRBV6-2 or TRBV6-3 with TRBJ2-7; no clear D. The germline CDR1 and CDR2 sequences are MNHEY and SVGEGT. Trimming stripped 8 bases from V and 0 bases from J, with 14 bases between. CDR3 length: 14 residues. CDR3 sequence reads: CASQNDPYSYEQYF. The CDR3 coding sequence is TGTGCCAGCCAGAACGACCCGTACTCCTACGAGCAGTACTTC.

This clonotype was recorded a few times. The chain joins TRBV7-2 to TRBJ2-1; D is ambiguous. V was shortened by 2 bases and J by 2 bases, with 10 bases between the two germline ends. The CDR3 totals 15 residues. Germline CDR1 is SGHTA and CDR2 is FQGNSA. The CDR3 DNA reads TGTGCCAGCAGCTTATTGTACAATGCCTACAATGAGCAGTTCTTC. This encodes CASSLLYNAYNEQFF.

This chain uses TRBV6-2 or TRBV6-3 with TRBJ2-7; no clear D gene. Germline V gives CDR1 MNHEY, CDR2 SVGEGT. The CDR3 has 15 residues. V gave up 6 bases and J gave up 0 bases, with 15 bases separating them. Here the CDR3 DNA reads TGTGCCAGCAGGGGTTCGCGGAGCTACTCCTACGAGCAGTACTTC. Protein: CASRGSRSYSYEQYF.

This clonotype has more than one count but fewer than ten. The rearrangement links TRBV20-1 to TRBJ2-3, with 9 bases aligning to TRBD1. In germline, CDR1 is DFQATT, CDR2 SNEGSKA (reference sequence). This CDR3 has 14 residues. The V gene end was trimmed by 3 bases and the J gene end by 4 bases; junction bases not matched to a gene: 5. As DNA, the CDR3 is TGCAGTGCTAGTGGGACAGGGAGCCCAGATACGCAGTATTTT. Translated: CSASGTGSPDTQYF.

On this clonotype itself: One end of the junction fails to match germline, which may point to a read error. CDR3 in amino acids: CAGRMGGGAYGYTF. DNA for the CDR3: TGTGCCGGCAGGATGGGGGGGGGCGCCTATGGCTACACCTTC. This rearrangement joins TRBV6-1 to TRBJ1-2; perhaps TRBD1 as D (6 bases). This CDR3 region has 14 residues. Germline V CDR1 and CDR2: MNHNS, SASEGT.

There are a few counts of this clonotype. The J gene is TRBJ1-2, the V gene TRBV9; D unclear. V was trimmed by 3 bases and J by 0 bases, leaving 18 bases between them. The V gene's germline CDR1 is SGDLS and CDR2 YYNGEE. The CDR3 loop spans 17 amino acids. The CDR3 reads CASSASGSFTSNYGYTF. In DNA form, the CDR3 reads TGTGCCAGCAGCGCCTCCGGGTCCTTCACTTCTAACTATGGCTACACCTTC.

The V gene is TRBV11-2, the J gene TRBJ2-7, with 8 bases fitting TRBD2. The CDR3 runs to 15 residues. Germline values: CDR1 SGHAT, CDR2 FQNNGV. Unmatched junction bases numbered 7, after V lost 1 base and J lost 5 bases. The CDR3: CASSLGVGLAHEQYF. The CDR3 DNA follows: TGTGCCAGCAGCTTAGGGGTCGGACTAGCCCACGAGCAGTACTTC.

This sequence joins TRBV12-3 or TRBV12-4 and TRBJ2-3, with TRBD2 matching over 10 bases. The CDR3 has 17 amino acids. J gave up 5 bases and V 7 bases, and 15 bases lay outside the gene matches. CDR3 amino acids: CASTSPLAGTAGDTQYF. CDR3 in DNA: TGTGCCAGCACTTCTCCACTAGCGGGGACCGCAGGAGATACGCAGTATTTT.